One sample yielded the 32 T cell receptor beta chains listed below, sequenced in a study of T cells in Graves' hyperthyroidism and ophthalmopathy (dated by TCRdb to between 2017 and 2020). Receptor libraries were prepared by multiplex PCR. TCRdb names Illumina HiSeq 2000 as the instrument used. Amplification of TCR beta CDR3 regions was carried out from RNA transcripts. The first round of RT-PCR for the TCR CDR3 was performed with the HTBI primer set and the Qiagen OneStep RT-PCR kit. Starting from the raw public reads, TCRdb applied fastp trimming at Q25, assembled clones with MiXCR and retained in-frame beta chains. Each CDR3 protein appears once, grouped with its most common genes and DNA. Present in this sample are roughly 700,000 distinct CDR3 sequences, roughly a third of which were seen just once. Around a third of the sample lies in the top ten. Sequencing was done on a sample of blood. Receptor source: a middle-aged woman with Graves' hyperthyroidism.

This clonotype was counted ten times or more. This CDR3 is CASSYGGSEAFF. DNA for the CDR3: TGTGCCAGCAGCTACGGAGGGTCTGAAGCTTTCTTT. The rearrangement joins TRBV7-3 to TRBJ1-1; D is uncertain. The CDR3 sequence is 12 residues long. The germline V gene encodes CDR1 SGHTA and CDR2 FQGTGA. The V and J ends lost 4 bases and 6 bases respectively, with 9 bases between them.

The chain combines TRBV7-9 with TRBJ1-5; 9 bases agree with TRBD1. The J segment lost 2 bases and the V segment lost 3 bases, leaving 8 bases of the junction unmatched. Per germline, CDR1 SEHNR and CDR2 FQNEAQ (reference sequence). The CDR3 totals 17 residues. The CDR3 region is CASSFQTGGSGNQPQHF. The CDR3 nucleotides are TGTGCCAGCAGCTTTCAGACAGGGGGTAGCGGCAATCAGCCCCAGCATTTT.

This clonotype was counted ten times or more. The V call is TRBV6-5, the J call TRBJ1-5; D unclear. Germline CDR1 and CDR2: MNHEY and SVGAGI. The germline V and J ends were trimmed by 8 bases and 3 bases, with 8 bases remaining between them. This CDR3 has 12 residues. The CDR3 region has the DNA TGTGCCAGCCATGGGGACAATCAGCCCCAGCATTTT. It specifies CASHGDNQPQHF.

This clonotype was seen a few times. DNA of the CDR3: TGTGCCAGCAGACGAATAGGGGAAGAGACCCAGTACTTC. It encodes CASRRIGEETQYF. The V call is TRBV6-5, the J call TRBJ2-5; tentatively, D is TRBD1 (5 bases). The germline V and J ends were trimmed by 6 bases and 3 bases, with 11 bases remaining between them. Germline CDR1 reads MNHEY; CDR2 reads SVGAGI. The length of the CDR3 is 13 residues.

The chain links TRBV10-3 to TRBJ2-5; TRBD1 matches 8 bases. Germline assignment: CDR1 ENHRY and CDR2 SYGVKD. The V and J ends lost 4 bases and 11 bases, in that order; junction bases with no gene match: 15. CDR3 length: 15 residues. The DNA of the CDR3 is TGTGCCATCAGTGGCCAGGGGGCGTTCGGAGATACGCAGTACTTC. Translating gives CAISGQGAFGDTQYF.

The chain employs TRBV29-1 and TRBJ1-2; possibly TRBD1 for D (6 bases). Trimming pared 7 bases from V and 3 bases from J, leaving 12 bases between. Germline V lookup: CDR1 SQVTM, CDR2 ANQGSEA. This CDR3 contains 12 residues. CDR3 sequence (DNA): TGCAGCGATCGGACAGAGCACTATGGCTACACCTTC. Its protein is CSDRTEHYGYTF.

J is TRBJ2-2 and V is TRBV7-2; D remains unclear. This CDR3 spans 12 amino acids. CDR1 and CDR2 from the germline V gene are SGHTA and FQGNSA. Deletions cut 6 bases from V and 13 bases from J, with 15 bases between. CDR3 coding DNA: TGTGCCAGCAGTCCTAGACTCATCGCGCTGTTTTTT. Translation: CASSPRLIALFF.

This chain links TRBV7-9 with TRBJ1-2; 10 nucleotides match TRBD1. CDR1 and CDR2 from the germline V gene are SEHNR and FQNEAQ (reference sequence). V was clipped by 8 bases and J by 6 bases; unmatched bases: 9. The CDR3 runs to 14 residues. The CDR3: CASGLGQGTHGYTF. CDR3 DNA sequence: TGTGCCAGCGGACTGGGACAGGGGACACATGGCTACACCTTC.

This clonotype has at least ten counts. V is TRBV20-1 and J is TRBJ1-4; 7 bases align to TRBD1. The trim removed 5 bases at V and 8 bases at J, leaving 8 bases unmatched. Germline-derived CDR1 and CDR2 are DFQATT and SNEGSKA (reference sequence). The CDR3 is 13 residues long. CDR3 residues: CSARQGIKEKLFF. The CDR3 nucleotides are TGCAGTGCTCGACAGGGTATAAAGGAAAAACTGTTTTTT.

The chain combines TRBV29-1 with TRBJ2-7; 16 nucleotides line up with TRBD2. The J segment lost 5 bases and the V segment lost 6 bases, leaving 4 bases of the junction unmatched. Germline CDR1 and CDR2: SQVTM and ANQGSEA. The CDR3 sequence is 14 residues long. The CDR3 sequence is CSVGLAGGPNEQYF. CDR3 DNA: TGCAGCGTGGGACTAGCGGGGGGGCCCAACGAGCAGTACTTC.

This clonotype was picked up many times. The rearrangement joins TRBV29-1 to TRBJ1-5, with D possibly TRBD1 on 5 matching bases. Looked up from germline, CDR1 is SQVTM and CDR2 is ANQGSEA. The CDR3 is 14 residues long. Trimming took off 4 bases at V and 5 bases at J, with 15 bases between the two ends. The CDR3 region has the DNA TGCAGCGTTGCTTCAGGAGGCAGGGATCAGCCCCAGCATTTT. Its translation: CSVASGGRDQPQHF.

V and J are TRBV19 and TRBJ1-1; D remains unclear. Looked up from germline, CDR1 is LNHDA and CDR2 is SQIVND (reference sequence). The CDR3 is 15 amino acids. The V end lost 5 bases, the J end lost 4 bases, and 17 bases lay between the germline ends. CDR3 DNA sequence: TGTGCCAGTAGTGGAGGCAGCACCCGCGGCACTGAAGCTTTCTTT. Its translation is CASSGGSTRGTEAFF. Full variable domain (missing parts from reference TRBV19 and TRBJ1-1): DGGITQSPKYLFRKEGQNVTLSCEQNLNHDAMYWYRQDPGQGLRLIYYSQIVNDFQKGDIAEGYSVSREKKESFPLTVTSAQKNPTAFYLCASSGGSTRGTEAFFGQGTRLTVV.

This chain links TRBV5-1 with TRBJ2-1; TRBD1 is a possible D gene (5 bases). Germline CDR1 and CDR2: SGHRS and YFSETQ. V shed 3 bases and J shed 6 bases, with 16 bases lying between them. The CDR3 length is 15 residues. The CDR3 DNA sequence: TGCGCCAGCAGCTCCTTCTCGGCAGGGCGCAATGAGCAGTTCTTC. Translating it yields CASSSFSAGRNEQFF.

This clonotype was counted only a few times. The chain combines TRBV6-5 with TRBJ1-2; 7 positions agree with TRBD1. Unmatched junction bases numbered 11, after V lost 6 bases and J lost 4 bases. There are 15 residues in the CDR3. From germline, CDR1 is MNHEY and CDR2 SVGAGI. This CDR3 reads CASRSSRDSTYGYTF. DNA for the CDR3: TGTGCCAGCAGGTCGTCGCGGGACAGCACCTATGGCTACACCTTC.

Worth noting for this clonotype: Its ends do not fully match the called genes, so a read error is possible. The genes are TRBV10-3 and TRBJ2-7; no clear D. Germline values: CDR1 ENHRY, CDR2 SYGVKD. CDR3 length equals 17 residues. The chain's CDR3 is CASSYSAFEKSSYEQYF. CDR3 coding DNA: TGTGCCAGCAGTTACTCTGCATTTGAAAAGAGCTCCTACGAGCAGTACTTC.

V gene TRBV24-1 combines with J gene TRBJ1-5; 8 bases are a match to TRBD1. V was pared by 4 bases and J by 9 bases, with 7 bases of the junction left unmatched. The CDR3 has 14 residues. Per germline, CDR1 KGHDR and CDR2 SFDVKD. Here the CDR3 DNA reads TGTGCCACCAGTGAGACAGGGGATCGTCCGCCCCAGCATTTT. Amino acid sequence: CATSETGDRPPQHF.

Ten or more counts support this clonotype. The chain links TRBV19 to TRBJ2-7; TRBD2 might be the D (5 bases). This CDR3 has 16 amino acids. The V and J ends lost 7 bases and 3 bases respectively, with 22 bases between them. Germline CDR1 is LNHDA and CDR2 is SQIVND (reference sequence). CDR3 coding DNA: TGTGCCAGTACCACTAGAGAAGGCCCTAATGACTACGAGCAGTACTTC. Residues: CASTTREGPNDYEQYF.

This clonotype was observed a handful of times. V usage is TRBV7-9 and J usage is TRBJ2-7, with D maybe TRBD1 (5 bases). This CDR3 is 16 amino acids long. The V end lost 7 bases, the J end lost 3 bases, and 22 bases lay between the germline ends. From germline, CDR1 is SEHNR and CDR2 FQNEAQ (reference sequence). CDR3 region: CASTEVRAGSFYEQYF. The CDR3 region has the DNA TGTGCCAGCACTGAAGTCCGGGCAGGGTCGTTCTACGAGCAGTACTTC.

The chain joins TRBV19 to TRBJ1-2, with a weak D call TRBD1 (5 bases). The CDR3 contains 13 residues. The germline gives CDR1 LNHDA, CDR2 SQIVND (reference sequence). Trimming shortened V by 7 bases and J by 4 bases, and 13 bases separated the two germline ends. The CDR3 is CASTIGTAYGYTF. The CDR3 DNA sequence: TGTGCCAGTACCATTGGGACTGCCTATGGCTACACCTTC.

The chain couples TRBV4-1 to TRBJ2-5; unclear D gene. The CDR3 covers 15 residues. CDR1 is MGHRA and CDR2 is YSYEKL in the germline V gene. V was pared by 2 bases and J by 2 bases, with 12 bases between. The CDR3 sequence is CASSQRAGWQETQYF. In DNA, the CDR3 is TGCGCCAGCAGCCAAAGGGCAGGCTGGCAAGAGACCCAGTACTTC.

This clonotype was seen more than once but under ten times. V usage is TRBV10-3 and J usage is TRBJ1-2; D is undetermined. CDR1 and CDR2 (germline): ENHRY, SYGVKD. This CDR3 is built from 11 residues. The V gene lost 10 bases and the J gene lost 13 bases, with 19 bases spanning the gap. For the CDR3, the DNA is TGTGCCAGCGCCCTCGGCGGTCGCTTCACCTTC. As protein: CASALGGRFTF.

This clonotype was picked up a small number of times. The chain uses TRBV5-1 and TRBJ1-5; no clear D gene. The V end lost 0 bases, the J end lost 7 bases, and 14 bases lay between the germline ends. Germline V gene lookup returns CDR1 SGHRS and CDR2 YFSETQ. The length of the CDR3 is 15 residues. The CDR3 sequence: CASSLAPQDGQPQHF. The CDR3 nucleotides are TGCGCCAGCAGCTTGGCCCCCCAGGATGGCCAGCCCCAGCATTTT.

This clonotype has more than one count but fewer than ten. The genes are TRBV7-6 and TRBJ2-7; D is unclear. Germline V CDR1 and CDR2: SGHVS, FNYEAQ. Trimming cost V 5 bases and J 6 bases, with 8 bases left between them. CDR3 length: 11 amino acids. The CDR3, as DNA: TGTGCCAGCAGCGATCTTAGCGAGCAGTACTTC. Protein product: CASSDLSEQYF.

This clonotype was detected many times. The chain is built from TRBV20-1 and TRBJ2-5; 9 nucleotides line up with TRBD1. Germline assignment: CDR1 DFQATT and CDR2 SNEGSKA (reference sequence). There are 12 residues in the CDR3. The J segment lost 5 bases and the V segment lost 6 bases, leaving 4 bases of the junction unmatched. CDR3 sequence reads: CSAGDREETQYF. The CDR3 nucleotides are TGCAGTGCGGGGGACAGGGAGGAGACCCAGTACTTC.

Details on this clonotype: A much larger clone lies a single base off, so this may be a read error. CDR3 loop: CASSAQGAGGKLFF. The DNA for the CDR3 is TGTGCCAGCAGCGCACAGGGGGCGGGAGGAAAACTGTTTTTT. The chain recombines TRBV7-2 with TRBJ1-4; 9 nucleotides line up with TRBD1. J was trimmed by 10 bases and V by 5 bases; bases with no gene match: 8. Germline V CDR1 and CDR2: SGHTA, FQGNSA. The CDR3 covers 14 residues.

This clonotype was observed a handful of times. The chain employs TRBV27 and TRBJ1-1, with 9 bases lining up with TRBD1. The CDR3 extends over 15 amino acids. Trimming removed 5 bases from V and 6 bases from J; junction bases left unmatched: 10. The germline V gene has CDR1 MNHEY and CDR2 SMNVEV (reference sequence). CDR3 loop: CASSPRDRVRAEAFF. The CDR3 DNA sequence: TGTGCCAGCAGTCCCCGGGACAGGGTGAGGGCTGAAGCTTTCTTT.

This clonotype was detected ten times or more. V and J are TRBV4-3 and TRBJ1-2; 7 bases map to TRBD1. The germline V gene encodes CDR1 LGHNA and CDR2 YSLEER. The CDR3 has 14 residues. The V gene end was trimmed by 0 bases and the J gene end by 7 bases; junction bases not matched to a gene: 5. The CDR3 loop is CASSQEGQSGGYTF. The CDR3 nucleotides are TGCGCCAGCAGCCAAGAGGGACAGAGCGGTGGCTACACCTTC.

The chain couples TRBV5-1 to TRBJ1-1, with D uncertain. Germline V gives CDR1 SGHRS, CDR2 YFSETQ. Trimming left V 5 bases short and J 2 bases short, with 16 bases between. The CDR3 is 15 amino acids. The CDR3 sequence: CASSFIDGRNTEAFF. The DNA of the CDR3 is TGCGCCAGCAGTTTCATTGACGGCAGAAACACTGAAGCTTTCTTT.

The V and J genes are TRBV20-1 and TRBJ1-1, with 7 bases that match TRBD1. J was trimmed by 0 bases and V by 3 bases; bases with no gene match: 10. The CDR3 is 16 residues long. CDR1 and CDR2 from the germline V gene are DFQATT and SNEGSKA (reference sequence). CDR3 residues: CSASKGPGGVNTEAFF. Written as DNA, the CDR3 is TGCAGTGCTAGTAAGGGGCCAGGGGGGGTGAACACTGAAGCTTTCTTT.

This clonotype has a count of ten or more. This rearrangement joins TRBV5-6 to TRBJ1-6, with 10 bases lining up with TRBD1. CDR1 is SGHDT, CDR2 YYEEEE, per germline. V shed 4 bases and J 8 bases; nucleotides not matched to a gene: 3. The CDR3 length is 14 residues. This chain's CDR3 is CASSLGTGDSPLHF. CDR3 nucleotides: TGTGCCAGCAGCCTAGGGACAGGGGATTCACCCCTCCACTTT.

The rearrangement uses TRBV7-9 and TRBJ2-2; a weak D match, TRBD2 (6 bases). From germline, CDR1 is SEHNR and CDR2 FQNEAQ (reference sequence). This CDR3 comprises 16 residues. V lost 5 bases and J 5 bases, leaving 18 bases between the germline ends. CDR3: CASSPPGSWSTGELFF. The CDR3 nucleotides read TGTGCCAGCAGCCCCCCCGGGAGTTGGTCAACCGGGGAGCTGTTTTTT.

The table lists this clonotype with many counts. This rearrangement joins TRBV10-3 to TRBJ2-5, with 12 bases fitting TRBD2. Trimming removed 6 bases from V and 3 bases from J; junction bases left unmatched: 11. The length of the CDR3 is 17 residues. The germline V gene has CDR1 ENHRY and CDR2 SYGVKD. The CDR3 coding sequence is TGTGCCATCAGGGGGACACCTCTAGCGGGAGGGAAAGAGACCCAGTACTTC. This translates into CAIRGTPLAGGKETQYF.